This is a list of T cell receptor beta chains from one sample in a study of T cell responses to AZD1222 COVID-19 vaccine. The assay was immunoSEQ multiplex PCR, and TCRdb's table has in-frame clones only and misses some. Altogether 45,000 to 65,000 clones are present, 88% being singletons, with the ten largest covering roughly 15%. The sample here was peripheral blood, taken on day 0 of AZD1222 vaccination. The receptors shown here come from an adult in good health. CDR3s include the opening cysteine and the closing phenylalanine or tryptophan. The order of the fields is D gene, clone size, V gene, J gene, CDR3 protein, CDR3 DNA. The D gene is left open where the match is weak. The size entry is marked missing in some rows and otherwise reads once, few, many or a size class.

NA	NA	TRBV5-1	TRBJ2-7	CASKGDGSNEQYF	TGCGCCAGCAAAGGAGATGGAAGTAACGAGCAGTACTTC
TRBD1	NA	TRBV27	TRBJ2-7	CATGWRTGGRYEQYF	TGTGCCACCGGGTGGCGGACAGGGGGTCGGTACGAGCAGTACTTC
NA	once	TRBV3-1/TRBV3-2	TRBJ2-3	CASSQWRELSGDTQYF	TGTGCCAGCAGCCAATGGCGGGAACTATCTGGAGATACGCAGTATTTT
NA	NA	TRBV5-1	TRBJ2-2	CASSLERVTNTGELFF	TGCGCCAGCAGCTTGGAGCGGGTAACGAACACCGGGGAGCTGTTTTTT
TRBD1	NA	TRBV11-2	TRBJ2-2	CASSRGQAGTGELFF	TGTGCCAGCAGCCGTGGACAGGCAGGCACCGGGGAGCTGTTTTTT
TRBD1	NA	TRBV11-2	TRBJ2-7	CASSPGRTGVDEQYF	TGTGCCAGCAGCCCGGGCCGGACAGGGGTGGACGAGCAGTACTTC
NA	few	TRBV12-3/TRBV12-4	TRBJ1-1	CASSYGNTEAFF	TGTGCCAGCAGTTACGGGAACACTGAAGCTTTCTTT
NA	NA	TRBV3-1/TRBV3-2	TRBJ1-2	CASSQDFRGYTF	TGTGCCAGCAGCCAAGATTTTCGGGGCTACACCTTC
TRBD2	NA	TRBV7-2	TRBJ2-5	CASSLRLAGGGSQETQYF	TGTGCCAGCAGCCTTCGACTAGCGGGAGGGGGGAGCCAAGAGACCCAGTACTTC
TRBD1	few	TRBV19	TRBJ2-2	CASSTNRGLSTGELFF	TGTGCCAGTAGTACGAACAGGGGGCTATCCACCGGGGAGCTGTTTTTT
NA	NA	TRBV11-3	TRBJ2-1	CASSPPPHYNEQFF	TGTGCCAGCAGCCCGCCCCCCCACTACAATGAGCAGTTCTTC
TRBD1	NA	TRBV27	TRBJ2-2	CAPDTSGQIPEEGTGELFF	TGTGCCCCCGATACCTCGGGACAGATACCAGAAGAAGGAACCGGGGAGCTGTTTTTT
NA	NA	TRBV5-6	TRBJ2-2	CASSFRTRTGELFF	TGTGCCAGCAGCTTCAGGACCCGGACCGGGGAGCTGTTTTTT
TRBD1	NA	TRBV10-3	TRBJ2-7	CAISTGDGVYEQYF	TGTGCCATCAGTACAGGGGACGGCGTCTACGAGCAGTACTTC
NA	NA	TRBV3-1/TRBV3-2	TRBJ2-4	CASSQAGPPSDIQYF	TGTGCCAGCAGCCAAGCCGGGCCCCCCTCGGACATTCAGTACTTC
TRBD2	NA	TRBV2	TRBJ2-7	CASRPSGIYEQYF	TGTGCCAGCAGGCCTAGCGGGATCTACGAGCAGTACTTC
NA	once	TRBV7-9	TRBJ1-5	CASSRAGPGQPQHF	TGTGCCAGCAGCCGAGCAGGGCCGGGACAGCCCCAGCATTTT
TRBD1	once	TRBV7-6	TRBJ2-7	CASGLLGQGYEQYF	TGTGCCAGCGGCTTACTGGGACAGGGTTACGAGCAGTACTTC
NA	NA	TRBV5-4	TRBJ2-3	CASSPEGGSTDTQYF	TGTGCCAGCAGCCCGGAGGGGGGTTCGACAGATACGCAGTATTTT
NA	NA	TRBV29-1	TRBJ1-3	CSGRPNSGNTIYF	TGCAGCGGTCGGCCGAACTCTGGAAACACCATATATTTT
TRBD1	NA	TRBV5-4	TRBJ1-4	CASSQDRGSGEKLFF	TGTGCCAGCAGCCAGGACAGGGGGTCGGGTGAAAAACTGTTTTTT
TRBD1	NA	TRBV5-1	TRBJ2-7	CASSLTDRVNNEQYF	TGCGCCAGCAGCCTTACGGACAGGGTTAACAACGAGCAGTACTTC
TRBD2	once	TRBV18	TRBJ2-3	CASSPLAGDSTDTQYF	TGTGCCAGCTCACCACTAGCGGGAGATTCTACAGATACGCAGTATTTT
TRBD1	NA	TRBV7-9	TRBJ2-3	CASSFLVGTADTQYF	TGTGCCAGCAGCTTCCTGGTGGGGACAGCAGATACGCAGTATTTT
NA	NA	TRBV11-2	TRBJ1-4	CASSPLGRAGEKLFF	TGTGCCAGCAGCCCTCTTGGTCGGGCGGGAGAAAAACTGTTTTTT
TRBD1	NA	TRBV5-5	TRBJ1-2	CASSLDRGPSYGYTF	TGTGCCAGCAGCCTAGACAGGGGGCCCTCCTATGGCTACACCTTC
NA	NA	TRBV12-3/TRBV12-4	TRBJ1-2	CASSLNGDYGYTF	TGTGCCAGCAGTTTAAATGGGGACTATGGCTACACCTTC
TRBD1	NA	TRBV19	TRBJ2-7	CASSRQGAGEQYF	TGTGCCAGTAGTAGACAGGGGGCTGGCGAGCAGTACTTC
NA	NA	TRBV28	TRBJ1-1	CASISQGLTEAFF	TGTGCCAGCATCAGTCAGGGGTTGACTGAAGCTTTCTTT
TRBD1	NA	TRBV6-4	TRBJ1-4	CASSSTGTGEKLFF	TGTGCCAGCAGTTCGACAGGGACGGGGGAAAAACTGTTTTTT
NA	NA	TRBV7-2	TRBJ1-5	CASAAEIWDQPQHF	TGTGCCAGCGCCGCCGAGATTTGGGATCAGCCCCAGCATTTT
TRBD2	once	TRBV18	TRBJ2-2	CASSPQREGGTGELFF	TGTGCCAGCTCACCACAGCGGGAGGGCGGAACCGGGGAGCTGTTTTTT
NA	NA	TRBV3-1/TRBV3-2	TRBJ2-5	CASSHRETQYF	TGTGCCAGCAGCCATCGGGAGACCCAGTACTTC
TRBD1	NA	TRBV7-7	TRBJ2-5	CASSLGGTGRETQYF	TGTGCTAGCAGCTTGGGAGGGACAGGGAGAGAGACCCAGTACTTC
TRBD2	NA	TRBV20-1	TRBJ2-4	CSASGVGMAGGVVKNIQYF	TGCAGTGCTAGTGGCGTAGGGATGGCGGGAGGGGTGGTCAAAAACATTCAGTACTTC
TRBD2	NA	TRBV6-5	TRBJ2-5	CASSSPWTSGKETQYF	TGTGCCAGCAGTTCACCCTGGACTAGCGGAAAAGAGACCCAGTACTTC
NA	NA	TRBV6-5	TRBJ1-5	CASRMTPNQPQHF	TGTGCCAGCAGGATGACACCTAATCAGCCCCAGCATTTT
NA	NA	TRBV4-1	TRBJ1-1	CASSRVTANTEAFF	TGCGCCAGCAGCCGAGTGACAGCGAACACTGAAGCTTTCTTT
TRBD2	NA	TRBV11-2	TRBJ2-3	CASSLDLVAGGRTDTQYF	TGTGCCAGCAGCTTAGATCTGGTAGCGGGAGGGCGTACAGATACGCAGTATTTT
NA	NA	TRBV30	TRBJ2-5	CAWSWGTQETQYF	TGTGCCTGGAGTTGGGGGACCCAAGAGACCCAGTACTTC
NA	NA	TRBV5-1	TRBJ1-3	CASTQDTTSGNTIYF	TGCGCCAGCACCCAGGACACGACCTCTGGAAACACCATATATTTT
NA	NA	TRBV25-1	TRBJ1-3	CASSGQGIRNTIYF	TGTGCCAGCAGTGGGCAGGGAATTCGGAACACCATATATTTT
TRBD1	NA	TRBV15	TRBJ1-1	CATSRDFGWGTGGLTTEAFF	TGTGCCACCAGCAGAGATTTTGGGTGGGGGACAGGGGGTCTCACTACTGAAGCTTTCTTT
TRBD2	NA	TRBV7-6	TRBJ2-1	CASSSFKRTSNEQFF	TGTGCCAGCAGCTCATTTAAGAGGACTAGCAATGAGCAGTTCTTC
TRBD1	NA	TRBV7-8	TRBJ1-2	CASSPDRRNYGYTF	TGTGCCAGCAGCCCGGACAGGAGAAACTATGGCTACACCTTC
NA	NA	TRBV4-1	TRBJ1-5	CASSPSRDGRYSNQPQHF	TGCGCCAGCAGCCCCTCCCGGGACGGACGTTATAGCAATCAGCCCCAGCATTTT
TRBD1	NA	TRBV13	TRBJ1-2	CASSLGTGNYGYTF	TGTGCCAGCAGCTTAGGGACAGGGAACTATGGCTACACCTTC
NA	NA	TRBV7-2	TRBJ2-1	CASSSIGGDVFF	TGTGCCAGCAGCTCCATAGGAGGGGACGTGTTCTTC
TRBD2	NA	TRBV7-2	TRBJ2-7	CASSLAREGRYEQYF	TGTGCCAGCAGCTTAGCCCGGGAGGGCCGGTACGAGCAGTACTTC
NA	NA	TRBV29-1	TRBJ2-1	CSVDSQMTPGEQFF	TGCAGCGTTGACTCGCAGATGACTCCGGGTGAGCAGTTCTTC
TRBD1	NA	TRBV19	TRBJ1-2	CASTRRQGENYGYTF	TGTGCCAGCACCCGGAGACAGGGGGAAAACTATGGCTACACCTTC
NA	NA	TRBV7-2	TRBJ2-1	CASSLVGVGGYNEQFF	TGTGCCAGCAGCTTAGTAGGGGTCGGTGGCTACAATGAGCAGTTCTTC